Listed below are T cell receptor beta chains from one sample, sequenced in a study of T cells in Graves' hyperthyroidism and ophthalmopathy. Via MiXCR, TCRdb re-called the multiplex PCR reads, giving one row per CDR3 protein. The sample records about 640,000 distinct CDR3 sequences, 45% being singletons. Sequencing was performed on peripheral blood or thyroid tissue (not recorded which). These receptors were taken from an adult man with Graves' disease, either hyperthyroidism or ophthalmopathy (not recorded which). CDR3s include the opening cysteine and the closing phenylalanine or tryptophan. The D gene is left open where the match is weak. The size field is filled for only some rows; it gives once, few, many or a size class.

clone_size	d_call	v_call	j_call	cdr3_nt	cdr3_aa
.	TRBD1	TRBV5-1	TRBJ2-6	TGTGCCAGCAGCCGCCCGGGACAGGGGGCGAACGGGGCCAACGTCCTGACTTTC	CASSRPGQGANGANVLTF
.	TRBD1	TRBV10-3	TRBJ2-7	TGTGCCATGGGACAGGGGGCCTACGAGCAGTACTTC	CAMGQGAYEQYF
.	TRBD1	TRBV7-2	TRBJ1-1	TGTGCCAGCAGCTTTGAGGGACAGGGTGCCGAAGCTTTCTTT	CASSFEGQGAEAFF
.	TRBD2	TRBV6-6	TRBJ2-7	TGTGCCAGCACTTACCCGGGACTAGGCGTCTACGAGCAGTACTTC	CASTYPGLGVYEQYF
.	.	TRBV10-3	TRBJ1-6	TGTGCCAGCAGTTTCGGGGGTGAGAATTCACCCCTCCACTTT	CASSFGGENSPLHF
many	.	TRBV15	TRBJ1-1	TGTGCCACCAGCAGAGACCCCCGAGGAGCTTTCTTT	CATSRDPRGAFF
few	TRBD2	TRBV7-8	TRBJ2-5	TGCGCCAGCAGCCAAGAACCCGGACTAGCGGGGGGAGAGACCCAGTACTTC	CASSQEPGLAGGETQYF
.	TRBD1	TRBV7-9	TRBJ1-4	TGTGCCAGCAGCTCCAGACAGGGAGCAAGTGAAAAACTGTTTTTT	CASSSRQGASEKLFF
.	TRBD1	TRBV29-1	TRBJ1-2	TGCAGCACGGGACAGTTCTATGGCTACACCTTC	CSTGQFYGYTF
once	.	TRBV15	TRBJ1-3	TGTGCCACCAGCAGAGATGGCGCGACTGGAAACACCATATATTTT	CATSRDGATGNTIYF
.	.	TRBV5-1	TRBJ1-1	TGCGCCAGCAGCCCCGGTGATGTTGGGGAGAACACTGAAGCTTTCTTT	CASSPGDVGENTEAFF
.	TRBD2	TRBV20-1	TRBJ2-5	TGCAGTGCTAGGCCGGGAGGCGGAGAGACCCAGTACTTC	CSARPGGGETQYF
.	TRBD1	TRBV29-1	TRBJ1-2	TGCAGCAGGGAGGGACAGGGACACTATGGCTACACCTTC	CSREGQGHYGYTF
many	.	TRBV29-1	TRBJ1-1	TGCAGCGTTGAAGAGGGGCGGGGCCGGACTGAAGCTTTCTTT	CSVEEGRGRTEAFF
.	.	TRBV2	TRBJ1-4	TGTGCCACCTCCGGGGCAGTTTATGAAAAACTGTTTTTT	CATSGAVYEKLFF
.	TRBD2	TRBV11-1	TRBJ2-7	TGTGCCAGCAATTCAGCGGGAGCTCGCTACGAGCAGTACTTC	CASNSAGARYEQYF
.	.	TRBV9	TRBJ2-5	TGTGCCAGCAGCGTAGGGTATCAGCCCCAGTACTTC	CASSVGYQPQYF
.	.	TRBV25-1	TRBJ1-4	TGTACTAATGAAAAACTGTTTTTT	CTNEKLFF
.	TRBD2	TRBV11-2	TRBJ2-7	TGTGCCAGCAGCCCCCAACTAGCGACGACCTACGAGCAGTACTTC	CASSPQLATTYEQYF
.	TRBD1	TRBV24-1	TRBJ1-5	TGTGCCACCAGTGTAGGGACAGCAAGCAATCAGCCCCAGCATTTT	CATSVGTASNQPQHF
.	.	TRBV19	TRBJ1-1	TGTGACAGTAGTATAGGTCGGGGAGTTGAAGCTTTCTTT	CDSSIGRGVEAFF
few	TRBD1	TRBV6-6	TRBJ1-2	TGTGCCAGCGTTAGACGACAGGGCGATGGCTACACCTTC	CASVRRQGDGYTF
.	TRBD1	TRBV14	TRBJ1-4	TGTGCCAGCAGCCCTACAGGGGGGTACGAAAAACTGTTTTTT	CASSPTGGYEKLFF
few	.	TRBV7-9	TRBJ1-1	TGTGCCAGCAGCTTGGACAGAGTAGGGAACACTGAAGCTTTCTTT	CASSLDRVGNTEAFF
.	.	TRBV7-6	TRBJ2-7	TGTGCCAGCAGCTTAGCAGTGTGGGCAGGGAGGCCCTACGAGCAGTACTTC	CASSLAVWAGRPYEQYF
.	.	TRBV29-1	TRBJ1-2	TGCAGCGGGACAATGACAGCCCATGGCTACACCTTC	CSGTMTAHGYTF
.	TRBD1	TRBV19	TRBJ1-5	TGTGCCAGTAGTATAAGGACAGGGAACCAGTCCCAGCATTTT	CASSIRTGNQSQHF
.	.	TRBV25-1	TRBJ1-2	TGTGCCAGCTTGGAGTTGACTAACTATGGCTACACCTTC	CASLELTNYGYTF
.	.	TRBV9	TRBJ1-4	TGTGCCAGCAGCCAGGCCACTGACGGAAAACTGTTTTTT	CASSQATDGKLFF
few	.	TRBV7-9	TRBJ2-7	TGTGCCAGCAGCTTATCCGGATCGGGCCTCGAGCAGTACTTC	CASSLSGSGLEQYF
many	.	TRBV12-3/TRBV12-4	TRBJ2-2	TGTGCCAGCAGTTCCTGGGGGGAGCTGTTTTTT	CASSSWGELFF
few	.	TRBV6-5	TRBJ2-6	TGTGCCAGCAGCGTATCGATCCCAGGCCCGGATGGGGCCAACGTCCTGACTTTC	CASSVSIPGPDGANVLTF
few	.	TRBV6-6	TRBJ1-2	TGTGCCAGCAGGGGGGGTCGGGCCGCTGGCTACACCTTC	CASRGGRAAGYTF
many	.	TRBV7-2	TRBJ1-5	TGTGCCAGCAGCTTAGTAGGCCAGGGCAATCAGCCCCAGCATTTT	CASSLVGQGNQPQHF
.	TRBD1	TRBV2	TRBJ1-4	TGTGCCAGCAGTGGGCAGACAGGGCTGTTTTTT	CASSGQTGLFF
many	TRBD1	TRBV12-3/TRBV12-4	TRBJ1-6	TGTGCCAGCAGTCCTCCGGGACAGGGGAATTCACCCCTCCACTTT	CASSPPGQGNSPLHF
.	.	TRBV19	TRBJ1-2	TGTGCCTGGAGTGCGGGACTCAACTATGGCTACACCTTC	CAWSAGLNYGYTF
.	TRBD2	TRBV20-1	TRBJ2-5	TGCAGTGCGCCCCTAGCGGGAGGGCCGAGGGGCCTCCAAGAGACCCAGTACTTC	CSAPLAGGPRGLQETQYF
.	.	TRBV2	TRBJ2-5	TGTGCCAGCGTTGACGGTAACGGAGAGACCCAGTACTTC	CASVDGNGETQYF
.	.	TRBV19	TRBJ1-5	TGTGCCAGTCGAACCTCGACAGGAATTGGGAATCAGCCCCAGCATTTT	CASRTSTGIGNQPQHF
.	.	TRBV10-3	TRBJ1-2	TGTGCCAATCCGGAAACTGGCTACACCTTC	CANPETGYTF
many	.	TRBV19	TRBJ1-3	TGTGCCAGTAGAAACCAGGGCACTGGAAACACCATATATTTT	CASRNQGTGNTIYF
.	.	TRBV11-2	TRBJ2-2	TGTGCCAGCAGCCGGTATCAGGGAAACACCGGGGAGCTGTTTTTT	CASSRYQGNTGELFF
.	.	TRBV29-1	TRBJ2-6	TGCAGCGTTGTCCGGACCAACGTCCTGACTTTC	CSVVRTNVLTF
few	TRBD2	TRBV10-3	TRBJ2-7	TGTGCCATCAGTGAGTCGTCTCAGACAAAGGTAGCGGGAAATACCTACGAGCAGTACTTC	CAISESSQTKVAGNTYEQYF
.	.	TRBV5-5	TRBJ2-7	TGTGCCAGCAGCATACAGAGCTCCTACGAGCAGTACTTC	CASSIQSSYEQYF
few	.	TRBV7-3	TRBJ1-1	TGTGCCAGCAGCTTAAAGGGCGTTGGTGCTGCCACTGAAGCTTTCTTT	CASSLKGVGAATEAFF
.	TRBD1	TRBV9	TRBJ1-3	TGTGCCAGCAGCGAGAACAGGGGCTCTGGAAACACCATATATTTT	CASSENRGSGNTIYF
many	.	TRBV29-1	TRBJ1-1	TGCAGCGTTTGGCGTGGCACTGAAGCTTTCTTT	CSVWRGTEAFF
many	.	TRBV5-1	TRBJ1-1	TGCGCCAGCAGATCCGGGACCGGTGCCACTGAAGCTTTCTTT	CASRSGTGATEAFF
.	.	TRBV20-1	TRBJ1-1	TGCAGTGCTAGAGATCCCAGGTACATGAACACTGAAGCTTTCTTT	CSARDPRYMNTEAFF
.	TRBD1	TRBV12-3/TRBV12-4	TRBJ2-7	TGTGTCAGCAGTCGGGACAGGGGGCTATTCGACGAGCAGTACTTC	CVSSRDRGLFDEQYF
.	TRBD2	TRBV20-1	TRBJ2-5	TGCAGTGCTAGAGATCAAGGACTAGCGGGGAGGACCCAGTACTTC	CSARDQGLAGRTQYF
few	TRBD2	TRBV29-1	TRBJ2-2	TGCAGCGGGCGGACTAGCGGGAACTACGGGGAGCTGTTTTTT	CSGRTSGNYGELFF
.	.	TRBV7-2	TRBJ2-7	TGTGCCAGCAGCTGGGGACGCACGAGCTCCTACGAGCAGTACTTC	CASSWGRTSSYEQYF
few	.	TRBV6-6	TRBJ2-7	TGTGCCAGCAGTGAAATTAACGACGAGCAGTACTTC	CASSEINDEQYF
.	TRBD1	TRBV20-1	TRBJ1-1	TGCAGTGCGCCGACAGGGGGCTCTACCACTGAAGCTTTCTTT	CSAPTGGSTTEAFF
many	.	TRBV7-2	TRBJ2-5	TGTGCCAGCAGCTTAGATCCGTATCTAGAGACCCAGTACTTC	CASSLDPYLETQYF
.	.	TRBV15	TRBJ2-2	TGTGCCACCAGGGGGGGGGGGGCTGCCGGGGAGCTGTTTTTT	CATRGGGAAGELFF
many	.	TRBV29-1	TRBJ2-7	TGCAGCGTAAGGGGAACCACCTACGAGCAGTACTTC	CSVRGTTYEQYF